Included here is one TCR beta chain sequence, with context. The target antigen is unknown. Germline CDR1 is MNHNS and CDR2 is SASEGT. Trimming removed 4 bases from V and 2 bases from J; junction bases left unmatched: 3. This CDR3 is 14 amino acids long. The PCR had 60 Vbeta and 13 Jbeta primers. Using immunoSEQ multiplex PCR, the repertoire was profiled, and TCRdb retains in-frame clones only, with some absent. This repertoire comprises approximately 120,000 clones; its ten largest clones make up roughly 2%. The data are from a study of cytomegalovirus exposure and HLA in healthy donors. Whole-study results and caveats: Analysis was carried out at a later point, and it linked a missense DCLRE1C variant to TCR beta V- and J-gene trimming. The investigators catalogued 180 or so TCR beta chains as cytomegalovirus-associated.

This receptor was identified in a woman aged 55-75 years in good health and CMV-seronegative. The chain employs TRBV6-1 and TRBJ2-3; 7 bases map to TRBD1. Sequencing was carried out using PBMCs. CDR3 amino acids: CASSATGDTDTQYF. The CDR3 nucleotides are TGTGCCAGCAGTGCCACAGGGGACACAGATACGCAGTATTTT.